The 5 T cell receptor beta chains given below trace back to one sample, sequenced in a study of cytomegalovirus exposure and HLA in healthy donors (TCRdb year 2017). The library was built by means of the immunoSEQ multiplex PCR assay. A mixture of 60 forward primers for TCR Vbeta segments and 13 reverse primers for TCR Jbeta segments was used in the multiplex PCR. Entries here come from immuneACCESS through TCRdb and include only in-frame sequences with V and J called. Some clones fail to appear in such tables; in the studies checked, an unresolved V gene covers under half of the shortfall, and the cause of the remainder is unknown. The table for this sample records 130,000 to 150,000 clones. The ten most abundant clones make up around 1.6% of the sample. The sequenced material came from PBMCs. The receptors originated from a woman aged 45-65 years in good health and CMV-seronegative.

CDR3 amino acids: CASSSTLQETQYF. CDR3 DNA sequence: TGCGCCAGCAGCTCCACCCTACAAGAGACCCAGTACTTC. The chain links TRBV5-1 to TRBJ2-5; D not resolved. V lost 3 bases to trimming and J lost 2 bases, with 8 bases between them. There are 13 residues in the CDR3. Germline V lookup: CDR1 SGHRS, CDR2 YFSETQ.

This chain joins TRBV5-1 and TRBJ2-4, with 16 positions matching TRBD2. J was trimmed by 2 bases and V by 0 bases; bases with no gene match: 20. The CDR3 spans 24 residues. CDR1 and CDR2 (germline): SGHRS, YFSETQ. The CDR3 DNA is TGCGCCAGCAGCTTGGTTCCGGGGTCGGGACTAGCGGGAGGGAACAGTGAGACCAAAAACATTCAGTACTTC. Its translation is CASSLVPGSGLAGGNSETKNIQYF. Looking up the rest from reference TRBV5-1 and TRBJ2-4 gives the full variable domain: KAGVTQTPRYLIKTRGQQVTLSCSPISGHRSVSWYQQTPGQGLQFLFEYFSETQRNKGNFPGRFSGRQFSNSRSEMNVSTLELGDSALYLCASSLVPGSGLAGGNSETKNIQYFGAGTRLSVL.

The rearrangement uses TRBV6-6 and TRBJ1-5, with 9 nucleotides matching TRBD1. This CDR3 has 15 amino acids. The V and J ends lost 6 bases and 4 bases, in that order; junction bases with no gene match: 7. The germline gives CDR1 MNHNY, CDR2 SVGAGI (reference sequence). CDR3 region: CASSNGQGWNQPQHF. CDR3 nucleotide sequence: TGTGCCAGCAGCAACGGACAGGGGTGGAATCAGCCCCAGCATTTT.

Written as DNA, the CDR3 is TGTGCCAGCAGCCAAGATTTAGTCACAGGGGCCGGCTACACCTTC. This codes for CASSQDLVTGAGYTF. The chain is built from TRBV4-2 and TRBJ1-2, with TRBD1 matching 7 bases. Germline CDR1 is LGHNA and CDR2 is YNFKEQ. The CDR3 totals 15 residues. The V segment lost 0 bases and the J segment 8 bases; nucleotides outside the gene matches: 9.

The genes are TRBV30 and TRBJ1-1; no definite D call. V shed 0 bases and J shed 5 bases, with 19 bases lying between them. Germline CDR1 reads GTSNPN; CDR2 reads SVGIG (reference sequence). This CDR3 is built from 16 residues. CDR3 DNA sequence: TGTGCCTGGAGTGTTAGGGTTGCACCCGGAGGGACTGAAGCTTTCTTT. Protein product: CAWSVRVAPGGTEAFF.